The 26 T cell receptor beta chains listed next were all sequenced from one sample in a study of cytomegalovirus exposure and HLA in healthy donors. PCR employed 60 Vbeta and 13 Jbeta primers. Profiled with immunoSEQ multiplex PCR; TCRdb holds only in-frame clones, not every one. The repertoire holds 150,000 to 250,000 clones, with roughly 85% as singletons. The sequenced sample was PBMCs. The receptor set was obtained from a woman between 45 and 60 years old in good health and CMV-seronegative.

V and J are TRBV27 and TRBJ2-7; TRBD2 might be the D (7 bases). Germline values: CDR1 MNHEY, CDR2 SMNVEV (reference sequence). V gave up 6 bases and J gave up 6 bases, with 21 bases separating them. The CDR3 is made up of 15 amino acids. CDR3 protein: CASRILAGGGAEQYF. The CDR3 coding sequence is TGTGCCAGCAGGATATTAGCGGGTGGGGGGGCCGAGCAGTACTTC.

The chain combines TRBV28 with TRBJ1-2; D is undetermined. Germline V lookup: CDR1 MDHEN, CDR2 SYDVKM. Trimming shortened V by 2 bases and J by 7 bases, and 11 bases separated the two germline ends. The CDR3 sequence is 13 residues long. Written as DNA, the CDR3 is TGTGCCAGCAGTTTAAGCGGGCGTCCTGGCTACACCTTC. Protein: CASSLSGRPGYTF.

The gene calls are TRBV30 and TRBJ2-7; D is unresolved. The germline V gene has CDR1 GTSNPN and CDR2 SVGIG (reference sequence). Trimming took 1 base from V and 7 from J, leaving 14 bases between them. CDR3 length: 13 residues. CDR3 in DNA: TGTGCCTGGAGTGGCACAGTACGCGTAGAGCAGTACTTC. Amino acid sequence: CAWSGTVRVEQYF. Variable domain in full (rest from reference TRBV30 and TRBJ2-7): SQTIHQWPATLVQPVGSPLSLECTVEGTSNPNLYWYRQAAGRGLQLLFYSVGIGQISSEVPQNLSASRPQDRQFILSSKKLLLSDSGFYLCAWSGTVRVEQYFGPGTRLTVT.

V usage is TRBV4-2 and J usage is TRBJ2-1; TRBD1 might be the D (6 bases). Trimming stripped 0 bases from V and 6 bases from J, with 9 bases between. Germline loops: CDR1 LGHNA, CDR2 YNFKEQ. CDR3 length: 14 amino acids. CDR3 sequence reads: CASSQDGGLNEQFF. Written as DNA, the CDR3 is TGTGCCAGCAGCCAAGATGGGGGCCTCAATGAGCAGTTCTTC.

V and J are TRBV15 and TRBJ1-1; D is unresolved. CDR3 length equals 13 residues. Trimming cost V 2 bases and J 3 bases, with 7 bases left between them. The germline CDR1 and CDR2 sequences are LNHNV and YYDKDF (reference sequence). DNA for the CDR3: TGTGCCACCAGCAGAAACAGTTACACTGAAGCTTTCTTT. Its translation: CATSRNSYTEAFF.

CDR3 region: CASSFSGLPPYNEQFF. The DNA for the CDR3 is TGTGCCAGCAGCTTTAGCGGATTACCCCCCTACAATGAGCAGTTCTTC. The rearrangement joins TRBV5-6 to TRBJ2-1; a possible D gene is TRBD2 (6 bases). V was cut by 2 bases and J by 2 bases, with 14 bases left in between. CDR1 SGHDT and CDR2 YYEEEE come from the germline V gene. The CDR3 has 16 amino acids. Filled out from reference TRBV5-6 and TRBJ2-1, the complete variable domain reads DAGVTQSPTHLIKTRGQQVTLRCSPKSGHDTVSWYQQALGQGPQFIFQYYEEEERQRGNFPDRFSGHQFPNYSSELNVNALLLGDSALYLCASSFSGLPPYNEQFFGPGTRLTVL.

The chain uses TRBV18 and TRBJ2-1; 7 nucleotides line up with TRBD1. This CDR3 is built from 15 residues. The V gene's germline CDR1 is KGHSH and CDR2 LQKENI. V shed 3 bases, J shed 9 bases, and the junction held 11 bases outside the gene matches. Here the CDR3 reads CASSPLETGYGEQFF. DNA for the CDR3: TGTGCCAGCTCACCCCTCGAGACAGGGTATGGTGAGCAGTTCTTC.

The chain has TRBV9 and TRBJ1-2; D gene uncertain. CDR3 size: 13 residues. V was cut by 0 bases and J by 2 bases, with 5 bases left in between. Looked up from germline, CDR1 is SGDLS and CDR2 is YYNGEE. CDR3 protein: CASSVEQNYGYTF. The CDR3 coding sequence is TGTGCCAGCAGCGTAGAACAGAACTATGGCTACACCTTC.

The J gene is TRBJ1-1, the V gene TRBV18; TRBD1 matches at 10 bases. Germline V gives CDR1 KGHSH, CDR2 LQKENI. With 2 bases clipped from V and 4 bases from J, the junction kept 13 bases outside the gene matches. The CDR3 is 18 amino acids. The CDR3 loop is CASSPREGQGGLSTEAFF. The DNA for the CDR3 is TGTGCCAGCTCACCAAGGGAAGGACAGGGGGGTTTGAGCACTGAAGCTTTCTTT.

The rearrangement uses TRBV5-8 and TRBJ1-5; 7 positions match TRBD1. The CDR3 length is 15 residues. V trimming: 0 bases; J trimming: 4 bases; junction bases outside the gene matches: 4. Germline V gene sequence: CDR1 SGHTS, CDR2 YDEGEE. This CDR3 reads CASSLGRTGNQPQHF. The CDR3 DNA is TGTGCCAGCAGCTTGGGACGGACAGGAAATCAGCCCCAGCATTTT.

The chain links TRBV30 to TRBJ2-3; D perhaps matches TRBD2 (5 bases). The germline V and J ends were trimmed by 2 bases and 4 bases, with 10 bases remaining between them. This CDR3 region has 13 residues. The germline V gene encodes CDR1 GTSNPN and CDR2 SVGIG (reference sequence). CDR3 in DNA: TGTGCCTGGAGTATAATAGCGTCAGATACGCAGTATTTT. This codes for CAWSIIASDTQYF.

The gene calls are TRBV6-5 and TRBJ2-3; possible D gene TRBD1, 6 bases. Germline V gene sequence: CDR1 MNHEY, CDR2 SVGAGI. CDR3 length: 15 amino acids. V was pared by 6 bases and J by 1 base, with 14 bases between. The DNA of the CDR3 is TGTGCCAGCAGCTTGGACAGTTCGGGCACAGATACGCAGTATTTT. Translation: CASSLDSSGTDTQYF.

The chain is built from TRBV5-5 and TRBJ2-3, with a possible D match to TRBD1 (6 bases). CDR1 SGHKS and CDR2 YYEKEE come from the germline V gene (reference sequence). The CDR3 is made up of 15 amino acids. Between the trimmed V and J ends, which lost 0 bases and 6 bases, there was a span of 14 bases. DNA of the CDR3: TGTGCCAGCAGCTTGGGCCCCCAACAGGGTGATACGCAGTATTTT. It specifies CASSLGPQQGDTQYF.

The genes are TRBV6-5 and TRBJ1-4; D perhaps matches TRBD1 (5 bases). The germline V and J ends were trimmed by 5 bases and 4 bases, with 14 bases remaining between them. The CDR3 is made up of 15 amino acids. Per the germline V gene, CDR1 is MNHEY and CDR2 is SVGAGI. This CDR3 is CASSARQSRNEKLFF. Here the CDR3 DNA reads TGTGCCAGCAGTGCCCGACAGAGCCGTAATGAAAAACTGTTTTTT.

This clone was found once. The chain joins TRBV4-2 to TRBJ2-3; a possible D gene is TRBD2 (6 bases). Germline CDR1 reads LGHNA; CDR2 reads YNFKEQ. V was pared by 4 bases and J by 6 bases, with 14 bases between. The CDR3 covers 14 residues. CDR3 residues: CASSPGDWEDTQYF. CDR3 sequence (DNA): TGTGCCAGCAGCCCCGGGGACTGGGAGGATACGCAGTATTTT.

The chain employs TRBV7-9 and TRBJ2-7; 8 bases are a match to TRBD1. This CDR3 is 16 amino acids long. Germline V lookup: CDR1 SEHNR, CDR2 FQNEAQ (reference sequence). Unmatched junction bases numbered 11, after V lost 5 bases and J lost 2 bases. CDR3 DNA: TGTGCCAGCAGCCCTATTACCGGACAGGGAGCCTACGAGCAGTACTTC. Protein sequence: CASSPITGQGAYEQYF.

The CDR3 sequence is CAISKGGSDNEQFF. CDR3 sequence (DNA): TGTGCCATCAGCAAAGGGGGATCCGACAATGAGCAGTTCTTC. The chain carries TRBV10-3 and TRBJ2-1; a possible D gene is TRBD1 (6 bases). V was pared by 6 bases and J by 5 bases, with 14 bases between. Germline V gives CDR1 ENHRY, CDR2 SYGVKD. CDR3 length equals 14 residues.

The chain recombines TRBV5-4 with TRBJ2-1, with 14 positions matching TRBD2. The germline V gene encodes CDR1 SGHNT and CDR2 YYREEE (reference sequence). Trimming removed 1 base from V and 7 bases from J; junction bases left unmatched: 16. The CDR3 runs 20 residues. In DNA form, the CDR3 reads TGTGCCAGCAGCTTGTATCGCGGTCCGGGACTAGCGGGAGAGAGGAATGAGCAGTTCTTC. Amino acid sequence: CASSLYRGPGLAGERNEQFF.

The gene calls are TRBV6-6 and TRBJ2-1, with D maybe TRBD2 (5 bases). The V and J ends lost 7 bases and 5 bases respectively, with 15 bases between them. The CDR3 is made up of 14 amino acids. Germline V gene lookup returns CDR1 MNHNY and CDR2 SVGAGI (reference sequence). The CDR3 sequence is CASNPFTGNNEQFF. In DNA form, the CDR3 reads TGTGCCAGCAACCCCTTTACGGGGAACAATGAGCAGTTCTTC.

Of note for this clone: At one boundary the junction diverges from the germline segment, which might be a read error. The genes are TRBV7-9 and TRBJ1-2, with D perhaps TRBD1 (5 bases). The CDR3 runs to 10 residues. Germline assignment: CDR1 SEHNR and CDR2 FQNEAQ (reference sequence). CDR3 bases: TGTTCCAGCAGCCCAGGGAGCTACACCTTC. Protein product: CSSSPGSYTF.

V is TRBV19 and J is TRBJ2-1, with a weak D call TRBD1 (7 bases). Germline lookup yields CDR1 LNHDA and CDR2 SQIVND (reference sequence). CDR3 size: 14 residues. The V end lost 6 bases, the J end lost 5 bases, and 14 bases lay between the germline ends. The DNA of the CDR3 is TGTGCCAGTAGGAGGGGGGACAGAGACAATGAGCAGTTCTTC. This translates into CASRRGDRDNEQFF.

This clone has just a few counts. The chain employs TRBV25-1 and TRBJ2-3; 8 positions agree with TRBD2. The CDR3 sequence is 16 residues long. With 3 bases clipped from V and 5 bases from J, the junction kept 10 bases outside the gene matches. CDR1 is MGHDK, CDR2 SYGVNS, per germline. The CDR3 sequence is CASSDGIAGKKDTQYF. The DNA of the CDR3 is TGTGCCAGCAGTGACGGGATAGCGGGAAAGAAAGATACGCAGTATTTT.

V usage is TRBV10-1 and J usage is TRBJ2-2, with 11 bases lining up with TRBD2. Germline CDR1 WNHNN, CDR2 SYGVQD (reference sequence). The CDR3 consists of 19 residues. V shed 2 bases and J 3 bases; nucleotides not matched to a gene: 11. The CDR3 loop reads CASSEPRASGRRDTGELFF. CDR3 nucleotides: TGCGCCAGCAGTGAGCCAAGGGCTAGCGGGAGGCGGGACACCGGGGAGCTGTTTTTT.

The chain links TRBV7-7 to TRBJ2-3; 8 nucleotides agree with TRBD2. From germline, CDR1 is SSHAT and CDR2 FNYEAQ (reference sequence). The CDR3 loop spans 15 amino acids. V trimming: 5 bases; J trimming: 4 bases; junction bases outside the gene matches: 8. CDR3 DNA: TGTGCCAGCAGCCCGGGACTAGTGATAGCAGATACGCAGTATTTT. Encoded protein: CASSPGLVIADTQYF.

The gene calls are TRBV30 and TRBJ1-1; D is possibly TRBD1 (6 bases). The ends were cut back, 1 base at V and 1 base at J, with 7 bases in the middle. From germline, CDR1 is GTSNPN and CDR2 SVGIG (reference sequence). The CDR3 covers 13 residues. The CDR3 region is CAWSGTANTEAFF. As DNA, the CDR3 is TGTGCCTGGAGTGGGACAGCGAACACTGAAGCTTTCTTT.

The rearrangement joins TRBV4-1 to TRBJ2-5, with TRBD2 matching 9 bases. In germline, CDR1 is MGHRA, CDR2 YSYEKL. The CDR3 loop spans 15 amino acids. Trimming removed 5 bases from V and 4 bases from J; junction bases left unmatched: 8. The DNA of the CDR3 is TGCGCCAGCAGCATAACCGGGACTAGCCCAGAGACCCAGTACTTC. Translation: CASSITGTSPETQYF.